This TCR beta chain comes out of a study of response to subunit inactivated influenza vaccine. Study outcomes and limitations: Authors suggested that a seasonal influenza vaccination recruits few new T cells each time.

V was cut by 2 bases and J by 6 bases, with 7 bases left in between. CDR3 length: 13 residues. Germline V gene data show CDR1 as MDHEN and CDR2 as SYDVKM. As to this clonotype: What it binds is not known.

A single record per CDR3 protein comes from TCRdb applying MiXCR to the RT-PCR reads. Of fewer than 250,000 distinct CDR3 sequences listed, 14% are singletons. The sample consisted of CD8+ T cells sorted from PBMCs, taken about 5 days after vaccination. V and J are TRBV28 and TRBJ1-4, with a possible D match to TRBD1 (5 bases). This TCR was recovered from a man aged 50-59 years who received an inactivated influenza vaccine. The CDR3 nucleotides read TGTGCCAGCAGTTTAGCGGGGGATGAAAAACTGTTTTTT. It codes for CASSLAGDEKLFF.